Listed here is a single T cell receptor (beta chain). What this receptor recognizes is not known. No much larger clone exists at a distance of one base, and base qualities are not known. The cohort consisted of some 730 healthy bone marrow donors. Cohort members were all nominally healthy when sampled, although unrecorded immune exposures were likely present. The donor tested CMV seronegative and was one of the 352 seronegative cohort members. Each donor provided a peripheral blood sample, and peripheral blood mononuclear cells were used for TCR beta sequencing. The Qiagen DNeasy Blood Extraction Kit was used to extract genomic DNA from the blood cell samples. As encoded in the germline V gene, CDR1 is SNHLY while CDR2 is FYNNEI. Inclusive of the bounding cysteine and phenylalanine, the CDR3 is 15 residues long. The sequence is cut down to CDR3 DNA, 45 bases in frame from base 1. Trimming leaves V shorter by 7 bases and J shorter by 0 bases, with the junction holding 2 bases beyond the gene matches.

Library preparation was by the immunoSEQ multiplex PCR assay. The multiplex PCR relied on a mix of 60 forward primers for TCR Vbeta segments and 13 reverse primers for TCR Jbeta segments. The CDR3 region of rearranged TCR beta genes was amplified from genomic DNA with a multiplex PCR assay. Amplified TCR beta libraries were sequenced as 87-base-pair reads on the Illumina HiSeq System. Per the original workflow: Across the 500 to 700 repertoires, a later analysis counted roughly 84 million unique TCR beta chains, about 10 million of which were shared by at least two donors. Raw reads were error-corrected and collapsed into unique sequences with a nearest-neighbor algorithm that merged closely related sequences to remove PCR and sequencing errors. Alignment of CDR3 sequences to IMGT reference sequences was used to assign V, D and J gene segments. For a sequence to be retained, a match of at least six nucleotides was required to both a V gene segment and a J gene segment. Rearrangements were classified as productive when the CDR3 lacked stop codons and remained in frame with V and J, and all other rearrangements were classified as non-productive. CDR3 was defined according to IMGT convention as the region running from the second conserved V-encoded cysteine to the conserved J-encoded phenylalanine. The earlier analysis of fewer than 750 of the donors excluded sequences that lacked an unambiguous match to a single V gene segment. An earlier analysis of some 610 of the donors called V segments functional above 56.7% productive rearrangements and segregating when the between-donor standard deviation exceeded 5%. A statistical classification framework was built for diagnosing cytomegalovirus status from the catalog of TCR beta chain sequences. In a later analysis, V and J genes were assigned by comparing TCR nucleotide sequences against IMGT/GENE-DB human TR gene sequences. Using the TCRdist pipeline, a later analysis assigned CDR3 sequences along with most-parsimonious VDJ recombination scenarios. A later analysis defined each TCR beta chain by its CDR3 amino acid sequence plus V-gene family, and excluded reads lacking a unique V-gene family. A later analysis removed 500 to 600 highly shared, low-generation-probability nucleotide sequences to deal with suspected cross-contamination and a sequencing artifact. A later analysis calculated a clonal expansion index for each public chain from normalized within-repertoire ranks of inferred template counts. A later analysis computed generation probabilities with a VDJ recombination model fitted to out-of-frame rearrangements, and checked the results against IGoR. In a later analysis, TCR-TCR, TCR-HLA and TCR-CMV co-occurrence was scored with hypergeometric tests, and a repertoire-size bias correction was applied to TCR pairs. False discovery rates were estimated in a later analysis by permuting HLA or CMV assignments 20 times. In a later analysis, co-occurring TCRs were grouped using DBSCAN, with TCRdist sequence similarity added in when clustering inside HLA-allele-positive subsets. Repertoires with fewer than 30,000 or more than 120,000 public chains were left out of co-occurrence clustering, as were a handful of repertoires with anomalous nucleotide sharing. TCRdb obtained this table from immuneACCESS and retained in-frame rearrangements with V and J assigned. These tables miss some clones; where compared with another copy, unresolved V genes account for less than half of the shortfall, and the remainder is unexplained. V and J calls and clone size follow that table, whereas D and trimming were derived from the DNA. This sample lists about 72,000 clones; roughly 78% were detected once. Clones ranked in the top ten supply 1.9% of the sample.

The source of the sample is a study of cytomegalovirus exposure and HLA in healthy donors (dated by TCRdb to the late 2010s). Some background on the complete study: An earlier analysis of more than 550 of the donors reported approximately 280 Gb of sequence data and around 110 million unique TCR beta sequences obtained from about 200 million T cells. An early release that covered 640 HLA-typed donors contained approximately 300 gigabases of sequencing data and about 84 million unique TCR sequences. The genetic ancestry cluster associated with self-reported Caucasian donors included 81% of the 398 genotyped donors. The aim of the study was to test whether cataloging public T cell receptors could identify signatures of past pathogen exposure. Using immunosequencing, the study profiled T cell repertoires from some 670 subjects and related those repertoires to cytomegalovirus serostatus. Along with the approximately 700-subject first cohort, a separate validation cohort of over a hundred different subjects was used. High-throughput TCR immunosequencing, statistical association of individual TCRs with disease status, and machine learning were combined to predict cytomegalovirus infection status. A later analysis re-analyzed previously published TCR beta repertoires from 550 to 700 donors and added high-resolution HLA genotyping to study TCR occurrence patterns. Rather than drawing on any new phenotypic data, the later analysis identified candidate immune exposures from TCR beta sequences and the way those sequences occurred across donors. In an earlier analysis of 587 of the donors, high-throughput TCR beta sequencing was used to judge whether each TCR beta V gene segment behaved as functional or pseudogenic. Alongside the repertoire data, information on donor age, sex, ethnicity and CMV serostatus was compiled. Genome-wide SNP genotypes for about 65% of the roughly 670 donors were used in a later genetic analysis, which treated that subset as a discovery cohort. All discovery cohort repertoires had been generated on a single sequencing platform. HLA typing covered class I and class II loci at four-digit resolution. The number of donors typed differed by locus, with about 629-630 for A, B, C, DRB1 and DQB1, 522 for DQA1, about 610 for DPA1, and over 400 for DPB1. About 5 DR-DQ haplotypes were handled as single units for association and clustering, since linkage in the cohort was strong. Among several hundred genotyped donors of the cohort, an average of around 240,000 unique TCR beta nucleotide sequences was sequenced per donor, of which approximately 19% were non-productive.

Broad study findings and their caveats: A later analysis associated around 16,000 TCR beta sequences with specific HLA alleles at a false discovery rate of 0.05. Because counts were too low, some 17 rarely observed V segments, including chromosome 9 orphons, were excluded from the earlier analysis of 587 of the donors. Linkage disequilibrium might explain the correlated functional status among segregating V segments, but an unknown experimental factor could not be ruled out. When HLA alleles, especially DR and DQ, strongly co-occurred, attributing TCR associations to individual alleles was difficult. According to a later analysis, TCR association rates differed among HLA loci, with DRB1 alleles showing the most associated TCRs and HLA-C alleles showing the fewest. A group of highly shared sequence variants was considered likely to be a technical artifact of the sequencing pipeline. A further reported finding was that TCR beta sequences accurately predicted the HLA-A and HLA-B alleles for most subjects in the first cohort. Three of the identified cytomegalovirus-associated TCR beta chains were confirmed in vitro to be specific for cytomegalovirus antigens. For the cohort, immune exposure information was limited to CMV serostatus. A later genetic analysis associated a missense DCLRE1C variant with V-gene and J-gene trimming of TCR beta chains, and an independent cohort replicated the association. Sequencing depth was assumed to be roughly uniform across donors in the presence/absence analyses, though that assumption may not hold. Most TCR sequences were seen in very few donors, while some public TCRs were found in many individuals. In a later genetic analysis, fewer N-insertions in productive TCRs were reported among donors in an Asian-associated ancestry cluster than the approximately 630-donor mean. Because HLA typing was unavailable for some donors at each locus, only the typed subset was used in association tests. According to a later analysis, parvovirus B19, influenza, CMV and Epstein-Barr virus appeared linked to several top co-occurrence clusters. This cohort had only TCR beta chains sequenced, and the lack of alpha or paired-chain data limited which features could be detected. The classifier was reported to diagnose cytomegalovirus status with high specificity and sensitivity in both the original and validation cohorts. In the study, about 150 TCR beta chains were listed as associated with cytomegalovirus. Broadly in line with IMGT annotations, most TCR beta V segments showed up in productive rearrangements about 87% or about 30% of the time in an earlier analysis of around 600 of the donors. Because the 87-base-pair reads could not distinguish some IMGT-functional V segments, including TRBV6-2 and TRBV6-3, those segments were excluded. A later analysis found that HLA-associated TCR beta chains were more clonally expanded and had lower generation probabilities than equally common non-associated chains. Most CMV-associated TCR beta chains appeared to be HLA-restricted in a later analysis, and the HLA associations seemed to be driven largely by CMV exposure. It was suggested by the authors that the approach could potentially be generalized to other disease states and immunological phenotypes.

This TCR was sampled from a man between 18 and 35 years old in good health and CMV-seronegative. The chain is made from TRBV2 and TRBJ2-2; 10 bases in between match TRBD2. The sample comprised PBMCs. The base sequence is TGTGCCAGCACTAGCGGGAGCACGAACACCGGGGAGCTGTTTTTT. It translates to CASTSGSTNTGELFF. Reference TRBV2 and TRBJ2-2 genes cover what lies past the CDR3, so the full variable domain is EPEVTQTPSHQVTQMGQEVILRCVPISNHLYFYWYRQILGQKVEFLVSFYNNEISEKSEIFDDQFSVERPDGSNFTLKIRSTKLEDSAMYFCASTSGSTNTGELFFGEGSRLTVL.